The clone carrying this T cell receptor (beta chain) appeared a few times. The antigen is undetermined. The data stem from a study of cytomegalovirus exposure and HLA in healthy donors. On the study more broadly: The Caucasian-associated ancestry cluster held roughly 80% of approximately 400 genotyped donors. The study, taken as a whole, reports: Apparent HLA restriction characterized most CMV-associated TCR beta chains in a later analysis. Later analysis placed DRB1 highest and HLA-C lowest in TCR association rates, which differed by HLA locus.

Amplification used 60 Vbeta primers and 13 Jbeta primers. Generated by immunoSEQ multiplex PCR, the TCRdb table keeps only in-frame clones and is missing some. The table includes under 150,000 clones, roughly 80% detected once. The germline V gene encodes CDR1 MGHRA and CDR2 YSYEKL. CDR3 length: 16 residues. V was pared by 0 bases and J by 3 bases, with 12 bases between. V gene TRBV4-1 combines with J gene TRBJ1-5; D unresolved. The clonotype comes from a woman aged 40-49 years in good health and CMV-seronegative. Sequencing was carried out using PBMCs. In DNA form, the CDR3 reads TGCGCCAGCAGCCAAGATCTTGGGCGAAACAATCAGCCCCAGCATTTT. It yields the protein CASSQDLGRNNQPQHF.